The 2 T cell receptor beta chains reported below all come from one sample, sequenced in a study of cytomegalovirus exposure and HLA in healthy donors. PCR amplification relied on 60 Vbeta primers (plus 13 Jbeta primers). Using immunoSEQ multiplex PCR, the repertoire was profiled, and TCRdb retains in-frame clones only, with some absent. Here the sample spans under 200,000 clones, roughly 83% being singletons. The specimen sequenced was PBMCs. These receptors came from a woman aged 45-65 years in good health and CMV-seronegative.

This chain uses TRBV7-9 with TRBJ2-7; D possibly corresponds to TRBD2 (6 bases). The CDR3 totals 14 residues. Trimming removed 6 bases from V and 7 bases from J, with 19 bases in between. Germline assignment: CDR1 SEHNR and CDR2 FQNEAQ (reference sequence). The CDR3 is CASRLSGAGREQYF. The CDR3 nucleotides are TGTGCCAGCAGGCTTAGCGGCGCCGGCCGAGAGCAGTACTTC.

This clone showed up just once. The gene calls are TRBV2 and TRBJ2-2; 16 nucleotides agree with TRBD2. This CDR3 region has 16 residues. Germline CDR1 is SNHLY and CDR2 is FYNNEI. V was pared by 6 bases and J by 10 bases, with 8 bases of the junction left unmatched. The DNA for the CDR3 is TGTGCCAGCAGATCCGGGACTAGCGGGGGGGCTACGGAGCTGTTTTTT. Amino acid sequence: CASRSGTSGGATELFF. Full variable domain (rest looked up from reference TRBV2 and TRBJ2-2): EPEVTQTPSHQVTQMGQEVILRCVPISNHLYFYWYRQILGQKVEFLVSFYNNEISEKSEIFDDQFSVERPDGSNFTLKIRSTKLEDSAMYFCASRSGTSGGATELFFGEGSRLTVL.